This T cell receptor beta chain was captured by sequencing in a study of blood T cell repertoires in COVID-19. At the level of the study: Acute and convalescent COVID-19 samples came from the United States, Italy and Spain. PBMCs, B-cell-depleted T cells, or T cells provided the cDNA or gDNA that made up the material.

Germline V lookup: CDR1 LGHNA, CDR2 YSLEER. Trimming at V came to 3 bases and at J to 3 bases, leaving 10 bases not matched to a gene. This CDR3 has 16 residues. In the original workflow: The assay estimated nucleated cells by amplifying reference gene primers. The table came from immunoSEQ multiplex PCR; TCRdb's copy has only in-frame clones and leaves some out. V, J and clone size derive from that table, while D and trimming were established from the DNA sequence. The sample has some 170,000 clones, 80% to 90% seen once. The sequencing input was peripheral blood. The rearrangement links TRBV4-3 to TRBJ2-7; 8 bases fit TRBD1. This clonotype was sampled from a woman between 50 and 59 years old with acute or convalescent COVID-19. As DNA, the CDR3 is TGCGCCAGCAGCCACGCGTGGCAGGGGGCCATCTACGAGCAGTACTTC. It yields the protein CASSHAWQGAIYEQYF.